Below are 21 T cell receptor beta chains sequenced from a single sample in a study of CD8+ T cells in alopecia areata. Sequencing templates came from extracted RNA that was reverse transcribed into cDNA. Only in-frame clones appear in the TCRdb table, and some are missing; sequencing was by immunoSEQ multiplex PCR. This repertoire shows about 100,000 clones, 50% to 60% found once; its top ten account for about 16%. The treatment here: oral pan-JAK inhibitor, 5-10 mg twice daily. The sequences come from CD8+ T cells sorted from blood, collected at roughly week 58, from a patient treated with tofacitinib. The receptors derive from a human donor with alopecia areata.

The V gene is TRBV13, the J gene TRBJ1-3; possibly TRBD1 for D (5 bases). Germline V gives CDR1 PRHDT, CDR2 FYEKMQ (reference sequence). Trimming took off 4 bases at V and 2 bases at J, with 6 bases between the two ends. The CDR3 runs to 13 residues. The CDR3 nucleotides read TGTGCCAGCAGCTCAGGGACTGGAAACACCATATATTTT. It is translated as CASSSGTGNTIYF.

This clone appeared a few times. The J gene is TRBJ1-1, the V gene TRBV7-9, with D tentatively TRBD1 (6 bases). This CDR3 is 14 amino acids long. The V end lost 6 bases, the J end lost 6 bases, and 17 bases lay between the germline ends. CDR1 and CDR2 from the germline V gene are SEHNR and FQNEAQ (reference sequence). CDR3 sequence: CASRQGTTLSEAFF. In nucleotides, the CDR3 is TGTGCCAGCAGACAGGGAACCACTTTATCTGAAGCTTTCTTT.

The chain uses TRBV5-6 and TRBJ1-1; maybe TRBD1 (6 bases). The germline CDR1 and CDR2 sequences are SGHDT and YYEEEE. This CDR3 region has 13 residues. V lost 4 bases to trimming and J lost 3 bases, with 10 bases between them. CDR3 nucleotides: TGTGCCAGCAGCGTGGACAGTCACACTGAAGCTTTCTTT. Its translation: CASSVDSHTEAFF. Full variable domain (missing parts from reference TRBV5-6 and TRBJ1-1): DAGVTQSPTHLIKTRGQQVTLRCSPKSGHDTVSWYQQALGQGPQFIFQYYEEEERQRGNFPDRFSGHQFPNYSSELNVNALLLGDSALYLCASSVDSHTEAFFGQGTRLTVV.

This clone was found a few times. This chain uses TRBV25-1 with TRBJ2-1; the D is unclear. There are 11 residues in the CDR3. Germline V gene sequence: CDR1 MGHDK, CDR2 SYGVNS. V was cut by 0 bases and J by 6 bases, with 0 bases left in between. The CDR3 coding sequence is TGTGCCAGCAGTGAATACAATGAGCAGTTCTTC. It encodes CASSEYNEQFF.

This rearrangement joins TRBV5-6 to TRBJ1-1, with D perhaps matching TRBD1 (5 bases). Germline values: CDR1 SGHDT, CDR2 YYEEEE. This CDR3 is built from 12 residues. The ends were cut back, 2 bases at V and 6 bases at J, with 8 bases in the middle. CDR3 amino acids: CASSFGGSEAFF. CDR3 DNA: TGTGCCAGCAGCTTTGGGGGGTCTGAAGCTTTCTTT.

Remarks on this clone: The same CDR3 can be traced to other DNA sequences in this sample. J is TRBJ2-3 and V is TRBV7-9; D is undetermined. This CDR3 is 13 amino acids long. Germline V lookup: CDR1 SEHNR, CDR2 FQNEAQ (reference sequence). Trimming removed 1 base at V and 4 bases at J, with 6 bases between. CDR3 residues: CASSLGPADTQYF. CDR3 in DNA: TGTGCCAGCAGCTTAGGGCCGGCAGATACGCAGTATTTT.

This sequence joins TRBV10-3 and TRBJ2-5; 7 positions match TRBD1. This CDR3 is built from 16 residues. Unmatched junction bases numbered 9, after V lost 4 bases and J lost 1 base. Germline CDR1 reads ENHRY; CDR2 reads SYGVKD. CDR3 loop: CAISGPRQGGQETQYF. The CDR3 coding sequence is TGTGCCATCAGTGGACCTCGACAGGGTGGCCAAGAGACCCAGTACTTC.

J is TRBJ2-7 and V is TRBV27; D may be TRBD2 (6 bases). The germline V gene encodes CDR1 MNHEY and CDR2 SMNVEV (reference sequence). Trimming left V 6 bases short and J 4 bases short, with 16 bases between. CDR3 length equals 14 residues. The chain's CDR3 is CASRMRGLAYEQYF. CDR3 bases: TGTGCCAGCAGAATGCGGGGTTTAGCTTACGAGCAGTACTTC.

The rearrangement links TRBV2 to TRBJ1-2; a weak D match, TRBD1 (5 bases). The length of the CDR3 is 15 residues. Germline CDR1 and CDR2: SNHLY and FYNNEI. Trimming removed 1 base from V and 0 bases from J, with 9 bases in between. The CDR3 region is CASSEGGHANYGYTF. The CDR3 nucleotides are TGTGCCAGCAGTGAAGGGGGCCACGCTAACTATGGCTACACCTTC.

This sequence joins TRBV2 and TRBJ1-1; D gene uncertain. The CDR3 spans 14 residues. CDR1 is SNHLY, CDR2 FYNNEI, per germline. Deletions cut 4 bases from V and 7 bases from J, with 16 bases between. In DNA form, the CDR3 reads TGTGCCAGCAGTGCCCCCTCAAAGGTTGTTGAAGCTTTCTTT. Its protein is CASSAPSKVVEAFF.

V and J are TRBV7-2 and TRBJ2-2; TRBD1 agrees at 8 bases. V shed 5 bases and J 1 base; nucleotides not matched to a gene: 6. Germline assignment: CDR1 SGHTA and CDR2 FQGNSA. The CDR3 contains 16 residues. The CDR3 sequence: CASSPLTGVNTGELFF. CDR3 DNA: TGTGCCAGCAGCCCCCTGACAGGGGTGAACACCGGGGAGCTGTTTTTT.

The chain combines TRBV5-1 with TRBJ2-2, with D possibly being TRBD2 (6 bases). Trimming left V 6 bases short and J 6 bases short, with 27 bases between. The CDR3 has 18 residues. CDR1 is SGHRS, CDR2 YFSETQ, per germline. CDR3 sequence: CASTPQVAGGPSSGELFF. The CDR3 DNA sequence: TGCGCCAGCACCCCTCAAGTTGCCGGGGGTCCCTCGTCCGGGGAGCTGTTTTTT. Full variable domain (outside the CDR3, taken from reference TRBV5-1 and TRBJ2-2): KAGVTQTPRYLIKTRGQQVTLSCSPISGHRSVSWYQQTPGQGLQFLFEYFSETQRNKGNFPGRFSGRQFSNSRSEMNVSTLELGDSALYLCASTPQVAGGPSSGELFFGEGSRLTVL.

The genes are TRBV27 and TRBJ1-2; D call uncertain. The CDR3 sequence is 13 residues long. V lost 5 bases and J 1 base, leaving 8 bases between the germline ends. Germline values: CDR1 MNHEY, CDR2 SMNVEV (reference sequence). Here the CDR3 DNA reads TGTGCCAGCAGTGATGGACGTAACTATGGCTACACCTTC. Its translation is CASSDGRNYGYTF.

The rearrangement links TRBV27 to TRBJ2-1; D tentatively fits TRBD1 or TRBD2 (6 bases each). The CDR3 extends over 13 amino acids. Looked up from germline, CDR1 is MNHEY and CDR2 is SMNVEV (reference sequence). V lost 2 bases and J lost 10, with 12 bases in between. CDR3: CASSLNRGGEQFF. The CDR3 DNA sequence: TGTGCCAGCAGTTTAAATCGAGGGGGGGAGCAGTTCTTC.

The CDR3 sequence is CASRPGHKANEQYF. The DNA for the CDR3 is TGTGCCAGCAGACCCGGACACAAGGCTAACGAGCAGTACTTC. This chain connects TRBV27 to TRBJ2-7; D is possibly TRBD1 (5 bases). Trimming took off 6 bases at V and 5 bases at J, with 17 bases between the two ends. Per the germline V gene, CDR1 is MNHEY and CDR2 is SMNVEV (reference sequence). This CDR3 comprises 14 residues.

There are a few counts of this clone. The chain has TRBV7-9 and TRBJ2-2; D not certain. The CDR3 is 14 residues long. Deletions cut 4 bases from V and 5 bases from J, with 11 bases between. The germline V gene encodes CDR1 SEHNR and CDR2 FQNEAQ (reference sequence). The CDR3 protein is CASSSETHTGELFF. CDR3 DNA: TGTGCCAGCAGCTCGGAGACCCATACCGGGGAGCTGTTTTTT. Full variable domain (rest looked up from reference TRBV7-9 and TRBJ2-2): DTGVSQNPRHKITKRGQNVTFRCDPISEHNRLYWYRQTLGQGPEFLTYFQNEAQLEKSRLLSDRFSAERPKGSFSTLEIQRTEQGDSAMYLCASSSETHTGELFFGEGSRLTVL.

The rearrangement uses TRBV27 and TRBJ2-3; D remains ambiguous. The V end was cut by 6 bases, the J end by 4 bases, with 8 bases between. CDR3 length: 12 residues. Germline CDR1 is MNHEY and CDR2 is SMNVEV (reference sequence). For the CDR3, the DNA is TGTGCCAGCAGCTCGAGGTCAGATACGCAGTATTTT. It encodes CASSSRSDTQYF.

The chain uses TRBV6-5 and TRBJ2-7, with 9 bases lining up with TRBD1. The germline V gene has CDR1 MNHEY and CDR2 SVGAGI. The CDR3 has 15 amino acids. V lost 4 bases and J lost 5; bases outside the gene matches: 9. DNA of the CDR3: TGTGCCAGCAGTTCCCCGGGACAGGGTAGACACGAGCAGTACTTC. The encoded protein is CASSSPGQGRHEQYF.

A few counts support this clone. The chain carries TRBV5-1 and TRBJ1-5; 7 bases align to TRBD1. J was trimmed by 8 bases and V by 4 bases; bases with no gene match: 3. From germline, CDR1 is SGHRS and CDR2 YFSETQ. The CDR3 runs 12 residues. CDR3 in amino acids: CASSETGEPQHF. The CDR3 DNA reads as TGCGCCAGCAGCGAAACAGGGGAGCCCCAGCATTTT. The entire variable domain, with the rest obtained from reference TRBV5-1 and TRBJ1-5, is as follows: KAGVTQTPRYLIKTRGQQVTLSCSPISGHRSVSWYQQTPGQGLQFLFEYFSETQRNKGNFPGRFSGRQFSNSRSEMNVSTLELGDSALYLCASSETGEPQHFGDGTRLSIL.

The chain joins TRBV20-1 to TRBJ1-2; D not resolved. The CDR3 loop spans 11 amino acids. Germline values: CDR1 DFQATT, CDR2 SNEGSKA (reference sequence). V lost 5 bases, J lost 6 bases, and 10 bases lay in between. The CDR3 DNA is TGCAGTGCTTCGGTGGGAAATGGCTACACCTTC. Its protein product is CSASVGNGYTF.

V usage is TRBV15 and J usage is TRBJ1-2, with TRBD1 as a possible D gene (6 bases). Trimming took 8 bases from V and 13 from J, leaving 23 bases between them. CDR3 length: 13 residues. Germline V gives CDR1 LNHNV, CDR2 YYDKDF (reference sequence). This chain's CDR3 is CATGGGSPYVRTF. CDR3 DNA: TGTGCCACCGGAGGGGGGTCCCCCTATGTTCGCACCTTC.